These 22 T cell receptor beta chains originate from one sample sequenced in a study of blood T cell repertoires in COVID-19. Generated by immunoSEQ multiplex PCR, the TCRdb table keeps only in-frame clones and is missing some. This table has some 270,000 clones, 70% to 90% appearing once. The sequencing sample was made of peripheral blood. The receptors come from a woman aged 70-85 years with acute or convalescent COVID-19.

J is TRBJ1-1 and V is TRBV5-5; D gene uncertain. CDR3 length equals 17 residues. Germline lookup yields CDR1 SGHKS and CDR2 YYEKEE (reference sequence). V lost 0 bases and J 8 bases, leaving 23 bases between the germline ends. CDR3 sequence: CASSLAGFSAQTPEAFF. The DNA for the CDR3 is TGTGCCAGCAGCTTGGCTGGGTTCAGCGCACAAACTCCCGAAGCTTTCTTT.

This chain joins TRBV5-1 and TRBJ1-6; a weak D match, TRBD1 (5 bases). Germline loops: CDR1 SGHRS, CDR2 YFSETQ. The CDR3 totals 14 residues. V shed 1 base and J shed 10 bases, with 12 bases lying between them. Written as DNA, the CDR3 is TGCGCCAGCAGCTTGTCAGGGTTAGGATCACCCCTCCACTTT. The encoded protein is CASSLSGLGSPLHF.

This clone was counted between two and nine times. This CDR3 reads CASSLDGTGSTGELFF. CDR3 sequence (DNA): TGTGCCAGCAGCTTAGATGGGACAGGGTCCACCGGGGAGCTGTTTTTT. V usage is TRBV11-3 and J usage is TRBJ2-2, with 9 bases fitting TRBD1. Germline loops: CDR1 SGHNT, CDR2 YENEEA. CDR3 length equals 16 residues. V lost 0 bases, J lost 4 bases, and 3 bases stayed unmatched.

The chain is built from TRBV24-1 and TRBJ1-6, with a weak D call TRBD1 (5 bases). The CDR3 covers 16 residues. Trimming took 0 bases from V and 6 from J, leaving 11 bases between them. Germline V CDR1 and CDR2: KGHDR, SFDVKD. The CDR3 loop is CATSDLHRGCNSPLHF. As DNA, the CDR3 is TGTGCCACCAGTGATTTGCATAGGGGTTGTAATTCACCCCTCCACTTT.

The chain joins TRBV19 to TRBJ1-6; no clear D. The germline gives CDR1 LNHDA, CDR2 SQIVND (reference sequence). The CDR3 loop spans 14 amino acids. Trimming pared 1 base from V and 6 bases from J, leaving 7 bases between. This CDR3 reads CASSIGNINSPLHF. The CDR3 region has the DNA TGTGCCAGTAGTATAGGAAACATTAATTCACCCCTCCACTTT.

The gene calls are TRBV4-1 and TRBJ2-7, with TRBD1 as a possible D gene (8 bases). The germline V gene encodes CDR1 MGHRA and CDR2 YSYEKL. The CDR3 totals 18 residues. Between the trimmed V and J ends, which lost 4 bases and 0 bases, there was a span of 22 bases. The chain's CDR3 is CASSPGGLGRGSSYEQYF. In DNA form, the CDR3 reads TGCGCCAGCAGCCCAGGGGGCCTAGGGAGGGGGAGCTCCTACGAGCAGTACTTC.

This sequence joins TRBV21-1 and TRBJ1-1; the D call TRBD1 from the table was never checked on the DNA. TRBV21-1 represents a pseudogene. The CDR3 contains 19 residues. The CDR3 sequence: CASSTWKQGSQDMNTEAFF. For the CDR3, the DNA is TGTGCCAGCAGCACTTGGAAACAGGGAAGCCAGGACATGAACACTGAAGCTTTCTTT.

The CDR3 DNA reads TGTGCCAGCAGCCCTCGCAGCGGGGGGAAGGAGACCCAGTACTTC. It encodes CASSPRSGGKETQYF. The chain carries TRBV11-3 and TRBJ2-5; 9 nucleotides line up with TRBD2. Germline loops: CDR1 SGHNT, CDR2 YENEEA. J lost 5 bases, V lost 5 bases, and 9 bases had no gene match. The CDR3 contains 15 residues.

V gene TRBV6-6 combines with J gene TRBJ1-1, with D unresolved. Germline CDR1 is MNHNY and CDR2 is SVGAGI (reference sequence). This CDR3 is 14 amino acids long. V shed 7 bases and J shed 0 bases, with 12 bases lying between them. CDR3 residues: CASTPTGVNTEAFF. The CDR3 nucleotides read TGTGCCAGCACCCCCACCGGGGTGAACACTGAAGCTTTCTTT.

This clone came up once. V gene TRBV11-2 combines with J gene TRBJ1-1, with D tentatively TRBD1 (5 bases). CDR1 is SGHAT and CDR2 is FQNNGV in the germline V gene. V lost 3 bases to trimming and J lost 6 bases, with 20 bases between them. The CDR3 runs 16 residues. Here the CDR3 reads CASSFGGEGGRAEAFF. In DNA, the CDR3 is TGTGCCAGCAGCTTTGGGGGGGAAGGAGGCCGGGCTGAAGCTTTCTTT. Looking up the rest from reference TRBV11-2 and TRBJ1-1 gives the full variable domain: EAGVAQSPRYKIIEKRQSVAFWCNPISGHATLYWYQQILGQGPKLLIQFQNNGVVDDSQLPKDRFSAERLKGVDSTLKIQPAKLEDSAVYLCASSFGGEGGRAEAFFGQGTRLTVV.

The chain combines TRBV2 with TRBJ2-5, with 8 nucleotides matching TRBD1. V lost 3 bases and J lost 7; bases outside the gene matches: 4. Germline CDR1 and CDR2: SNHLY and FYNNEI. This CDR3 region has 13 residues. The CDR3 nucleotides read TGTGCCAGCAGTGAGGAACAGGGGGGGACCCAGTACTTC. This codes for CASSEEQGGTQYF.

CDR3 sequence: CASSPQGARANYGYTF. CDR3 in DNA: TGTGCCAGTAGCCCTCAGGGGGCGCGGGCTAACTATGGCTACACCTTC. V usage is TRBV19 and J usage is TRBJ1-2; 8 nucleotides agree with TRBD1. The CDR3 extends over 16 amino acids. In germline, CDR1 is LNHDA, CDR2 SQIVND (reference sequence). V was pared by 6 bases and J by 0 bases, with 9 bases of the junction left unmatched.

This rearrangement joins TRBV29-1 to TRBJ2-4; a weak D match, TRBD1 (5 bases). V was pared by 4 bases and J by 8 bases, with 12 bases between. This CDR3 contains 12 residues. Germline CDR1 and CDR2: SQVTM and ANQGSEA. The CDR3 DNA reads as TGCAGCGTTGTCAGGGCAGAAGACATTCAGTACTTC. Amino acids: CSVVRAEDIQYF. Together with reference TRBV29-1 and TRBJ2-4, the CDR3 gives the full variable domain: SAVISQKPSRDICQRGTSLTIQCQVDSQVTMMFWYRQQPGQSLTLIATANQGSEATYESGFVIDKFPISRPNLTFSTLTVSNMSPEDSSIYLCSVVRAEDIQYFGAGTRLSVL.

This rearrangement joins TRBV4-1 to TRBJ2-1; perhaps TRBD1 as D (6 bases). There are 13 residues in the CDR3. Trimming left V 6 bases short and J 8 bases short, with 14 bases between. Germline CDR1 and CDR2: MGHRA and YSYEKL. CDR3 coding DNA: TGCGCCAGCAGGGCCACAGGGAATTATGAGCAGTTCTTC. Its translation is CASRATGNYEQFF.

This rearrangement joins TRBV28 to TRBJ2-7; 7 bases fit TRBD1. V lost 3 bases and J lost 5; bases outside the gene matches: 10. The CDR3 runs 15 residues. Per the germline V gene, CDR1 is MDHEN and CDR2 is SYDVKM. This chain's CDR3 is CASSLFGTVLHEQYF. CDR3 coding DNA: TGTGCCAGCAGTTTGTTCGGGACAGTCCTCCACGAGCAGTACTTC.

Only a few counts were recorded for this clone. The chain combines TRBV30 with TRBJ1-6; no clear D. The CDR3 extends over 14 amino acids. CDR1 GTSNPN and CDR2 SVGIG come from the germline V gene (reference sequence). V was trimmed by 5 bases and J by 0 bases, leaving 8 bases between them. The CDR3 loop reads CAWGRSSYNSPLHF. Written as DNA, the CDR3 is TGTGCCTGGGGTAGAAGCTCCTATAATTCACCCCTCCACTTT.

The chain carries TRBV6-5 and TRBJ1-2; TRBD1 matches 9 bases. CDR1 is MNHEY, CDR2 SVGAGI, per germline. The V and J ends lost 4 bases and 6 bases, in that order; junction bases with no gene match: 9. This CDR3 is 15 amino acids long. The CDR3 spells CASSSQRQGVNGYTF. In DNA form, the CDR3 reads TGTGCCAGCAGTTCACAGAGACAGGGGGTAAATGGCTACACCTTC.

The chain employs TRBV10-3 and TRBJ1-4; weak D call: TRBD1 (6 bases). Germline V lookup: CDR1 ENHRY, CDR2 SYGVKD. Trimming pared 1 base from V and 8 bases from J, leaving 11 bases between. The CDR3 has 14 residues. DNA for the CDR3: TGTGCCATCAGTGAGTGGGAGGGGGGAGAAAAACTGTTTTTT. This gives the protein CAISEWEGGEKLFF.

This chain connects TRBV6-4 to TRBJ1-6; D gene uncertain. The CDR3 runs 14 residues. The germline V gene has CDR1 MRHNA and CDR2 SNTAGT. The V and J ends lost 6 bases and 7 bases respectively, with 13 bases between them. The CDR3 DNA sequence: TGTGCCAGCAGCGCAAGAGTCGGGAATTCACCCCTCCACTTT. It encodes CASSARVGNSPLHF.

The chain employs TRBV19 and TRBJ1-2; D is possibly TRBD1 (6 bases). There are 12 residues in the CDR3. Germline V gene lookup returns CDR1 LNHDA and CDR2 SQIVND (reference sequence). The V gene lost 5 bases and the J gene lost 8 bases, with 12 bases spanning the gap. CDR3 protein: CASSRTALGYTF. The DNA for the CDR3 is TGTGCCAGTAGTCGGACAGCGCTGGGCTACACCTTC.

This clone was picked up one time. V is TRBV10-1 and J is TRBJ1-5, with TRBD1 as a possible D gene (6 bases). Germline CDR1 reads WNHNN; CDR2 reads SYGVQD (reference sequence). This CDR3 is 15 amino acids long. V lost 7 bases to trimming and J lost 0 bases, with 13 bases between them. This CDR3 reads CASIRDRISNQPQHF. For the CDR3, the DNA is TGCGCCAGCATCCGTGACAGGATTAGCAATCAGCCCCAGCATTTT.

This chain links TRBV30 with TRBJ1-5, with D unresolved. Trimming took off 1 base at V and 4 bases at J, with 8 bases between the two ends. The CDR3 is 13 residues long. CDR1 is GTSNPN and CDR2 is SVGIG in the germline V gene (reference sequence). The CDR3 spells CAWSAGGNQPQHF. The CDR3 DNA follows: TGTGCCTGGAGTGCTGGCGGGAATCAGCCCCAGCATTTT. The variable domain in full, completed from reference TRBV30 and TRBJ1-5, reads SQTIHQWPATLVQPVGSPLSLECTVEGTSNPNLYWYRQAAGRGLQLLFYSVGIGQISSEVPQNLSASRPQDRQFILSSKKLLLSDSGFYLCAWSAGGNQPQHFGDGTRLSIL.